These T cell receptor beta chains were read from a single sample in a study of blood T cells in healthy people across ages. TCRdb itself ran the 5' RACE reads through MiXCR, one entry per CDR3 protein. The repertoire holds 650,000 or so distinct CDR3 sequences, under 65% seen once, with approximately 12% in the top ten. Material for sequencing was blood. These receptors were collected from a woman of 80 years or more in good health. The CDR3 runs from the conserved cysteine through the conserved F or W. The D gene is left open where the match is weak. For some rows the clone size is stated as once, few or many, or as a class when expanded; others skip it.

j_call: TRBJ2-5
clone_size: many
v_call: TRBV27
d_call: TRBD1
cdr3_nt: TGTGCCAGCAGAAGGGGACAGCAAGAGACCCAGTACTTC
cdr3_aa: CASRRGQQETQYF

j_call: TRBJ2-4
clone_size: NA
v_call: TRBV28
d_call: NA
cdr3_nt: TGTGCCAGCAACAGGGCCGGGGCCCCAGCCAAAAACATTCAGTACTTC
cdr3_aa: CASNRAGAPAKNIQYF

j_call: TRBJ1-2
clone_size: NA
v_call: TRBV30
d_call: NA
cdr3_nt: TGTGCCTGGAGTTTTGGGACCGCTAACTATGGCTACACCTTC
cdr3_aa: CAWSFGTANYGYTF

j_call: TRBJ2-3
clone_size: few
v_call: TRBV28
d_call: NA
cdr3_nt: TGTGCCAGCACCCCTCCCCCCGGTTTGGGTACGCAGTATTTT
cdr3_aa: CASTPPPGLGTQYF

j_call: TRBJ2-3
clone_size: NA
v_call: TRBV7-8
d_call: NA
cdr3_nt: TGTGCCAGCAGCTTTGGAGACAGACGGACAAGCACAGATACGCAGTATTTT
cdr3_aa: CASSFGDRRTSTDTQYF

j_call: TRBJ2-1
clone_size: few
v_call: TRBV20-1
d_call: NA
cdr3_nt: TGCAGCCCCAGGGCCCACAATGAGCAGTTCTTC
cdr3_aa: CSPRAHNEQFF

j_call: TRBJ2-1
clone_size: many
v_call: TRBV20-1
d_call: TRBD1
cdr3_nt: TGCAGTGCTCCAGGGGGTGGACATGAGCAGTTCTTC
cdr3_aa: CSAPGGGHEQFF

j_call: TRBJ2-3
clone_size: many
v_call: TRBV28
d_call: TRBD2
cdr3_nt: TGTGCCGTAGCGGGAGGGCCACCTTCAGATACGCAGTATTTT
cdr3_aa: CAVAGGPPSDTQYF

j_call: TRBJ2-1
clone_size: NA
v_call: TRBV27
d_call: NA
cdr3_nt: TGTGCCAGCAGTGAATCCGCTAATGCTCAAGAGACCCAGTTCTTC
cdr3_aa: CASSESANAQETQFF

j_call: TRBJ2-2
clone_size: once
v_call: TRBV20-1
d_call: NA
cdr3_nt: TGCAGTGCTCGGGCCGGAAACACCGGGGAGCTGTTTTTT
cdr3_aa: CSARAGNTGELFF

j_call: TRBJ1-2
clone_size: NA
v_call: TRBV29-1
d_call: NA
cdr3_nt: TGCAGCGTTGAAGCCCCGGGTGACAATGGCTACACCTTC
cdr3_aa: CSVEAPGDNGYTF

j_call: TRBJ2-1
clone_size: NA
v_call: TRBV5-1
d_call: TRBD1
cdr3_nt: TGCGCCAGTGGCCCCGGGACAGGTTTCGATGAGCAGTTCTTC
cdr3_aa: CASGPGTGFDEQFF

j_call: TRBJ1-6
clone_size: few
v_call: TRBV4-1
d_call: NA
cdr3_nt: TGCGCCAGCAGCCAAGAAGGGGCGGGCGTAGGCTCACCCCTCCACTTT
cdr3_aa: CASSQEGAGVGSPLHF

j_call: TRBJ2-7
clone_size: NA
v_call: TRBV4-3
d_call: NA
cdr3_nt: TGCGCCAGCAGCCAAGATGCTTGGGACTACGAGCAGTACTTC
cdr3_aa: CASSQDAWDYEQYF

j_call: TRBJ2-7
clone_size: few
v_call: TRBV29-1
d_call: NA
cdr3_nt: TGCAGCGTTGGATCAGACTACAATGAGCAGTACTTC
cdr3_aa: CSVGSDYNEQYF

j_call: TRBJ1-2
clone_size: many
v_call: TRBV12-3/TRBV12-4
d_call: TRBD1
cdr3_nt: TGTGCCAGCAGGAAGGGGGGACAGGGGGCACATGGCTACACCTTC
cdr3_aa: CASRKGGQGAHGYTF

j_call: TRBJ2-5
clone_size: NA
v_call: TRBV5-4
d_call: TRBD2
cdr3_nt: TGTGCCAGCAGCTTGATTGGGACTAGGGTTACGGAGACCCAGTACTTC
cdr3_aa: CASSLIGTRVTETQYF